This T cell receptor beta chain appears in the sequencing data of a study of T cell responses to AZD1222 COVID-19 vaccine. Sequencing used immunoSEQ multiplex PCR; TCRdb keeps in-frame clones, though not all of them. The data show approximately 84,000 clones, roughly nine tenths seen once. The study's findings and limits: The donor cohort was predominantly white British with a female majority, and clonal diversity may have been underestimated. Only 6 or 7 people who got AZD1222 tested seropositive at baseline. Targeting of unmutated variant regions was reportedly seen in nearly half of spike-specific TCRs.

The V end was cut by 8 bases, the J end by 0 bases, with 10 bases between. The CDR3 is made up of 14 amino acids. Per the germline V gene, CDR1 is SNHLY and CDR2 is FYNNEI. In the case of this clone: Its matching antigen is unknown.

This clonotype was sampled from an adult who received the AZD1222 COVID-19 vaccine. The V gene is TRBV2, the J gene TRBJ1-4; D is ambiguous. The sample in question was peripheral blood, obtained 28 days after the second AZD1222 dose. In nucleotides, the CDR3 is TGTGCCAGCTCGGCGGTTACAACTAATGAAAAACTGTTTTTT. It translates to CASSAVTTNEKLFF.